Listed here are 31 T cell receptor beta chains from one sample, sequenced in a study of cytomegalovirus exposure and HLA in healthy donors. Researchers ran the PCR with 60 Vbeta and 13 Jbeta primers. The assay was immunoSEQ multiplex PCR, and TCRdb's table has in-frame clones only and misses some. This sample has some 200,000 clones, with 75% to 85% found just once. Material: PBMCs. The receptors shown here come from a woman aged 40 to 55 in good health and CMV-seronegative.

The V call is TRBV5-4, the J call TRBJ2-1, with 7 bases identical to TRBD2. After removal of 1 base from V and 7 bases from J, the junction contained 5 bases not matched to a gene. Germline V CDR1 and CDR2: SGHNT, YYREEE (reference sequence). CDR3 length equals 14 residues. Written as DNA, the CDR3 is TGTGCCAGCAGCTTGTCCGGTAGCGGGAATGAGCAGTTCTTC. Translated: CASSLSGSGNEQFF.

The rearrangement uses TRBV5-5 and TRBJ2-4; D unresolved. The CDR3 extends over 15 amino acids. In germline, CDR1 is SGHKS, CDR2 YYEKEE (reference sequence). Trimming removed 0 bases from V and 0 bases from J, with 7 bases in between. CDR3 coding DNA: TGTGCCAGCAGCTTGGTACTGCTAGCCAAAAACATTCAGTACTTC. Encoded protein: CASSLVLLAKNIQYF.

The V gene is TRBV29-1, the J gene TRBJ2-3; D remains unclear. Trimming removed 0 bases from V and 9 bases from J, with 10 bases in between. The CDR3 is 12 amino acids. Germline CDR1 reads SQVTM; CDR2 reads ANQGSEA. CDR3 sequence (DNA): TGCAGCGTTGAAGAAGACTTAGACACGCAGTATTTT. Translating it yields CSVEEDLDTQYF.

The CDR3 sequence is CASSTQAQGGTEAFF. CDR3 coding DNA: TGTGCCAGCAGCACCCAGGCGCAGGGCGGCACTGAAGCTTTCTTT. V gene TRBV7-2 combines with J gene TRBJ1-1; TRBD1 might be the D (5 bases). This CDR3 has 15 residues. The germline V and J ends were trimmed by 5 bases and 4 bases, with 17 bases remaining between them. Germline V gene lookup returns CDR1 SGHTA and CDR2 FQGNSA.

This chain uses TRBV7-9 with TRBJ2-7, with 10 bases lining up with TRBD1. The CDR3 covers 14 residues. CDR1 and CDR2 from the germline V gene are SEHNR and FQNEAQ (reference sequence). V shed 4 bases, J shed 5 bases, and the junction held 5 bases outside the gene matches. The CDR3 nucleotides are TGTGCCAGCAGCTCGGGACAGGGGCTGGACGAGCAGTACTTC. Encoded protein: CASSSGQGLDEQYF. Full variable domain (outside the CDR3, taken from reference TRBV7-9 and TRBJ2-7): DTGVSQNPRHKITKRGQNVTFRCDPISEHNRLYWYRQTLGQGPEFLTYFQNEAQLEKSRLLSDRFSAERPKGSFSTLEIQRTEQGDSAMYLCASSSGQGLDEQYFGPGTRLTVT.

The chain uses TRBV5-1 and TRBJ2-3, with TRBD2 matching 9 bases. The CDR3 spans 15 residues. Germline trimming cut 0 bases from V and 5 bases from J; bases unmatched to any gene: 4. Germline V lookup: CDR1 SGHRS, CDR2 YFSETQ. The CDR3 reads CASSLAATSGDTQYF. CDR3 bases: TGCGCCAGCAGCTTGGCCGCGACTAGCGGAGATACGCAGTATTTT. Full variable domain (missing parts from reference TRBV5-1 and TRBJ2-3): KAGVTQTPRYLIKTRGQQVTLSCSPISGHRSVSWYQQTPGQGLQFLFEYFSETQRNKGNFPGRFSGRQFSNSRSEMNVSTLELGDSALYLCASSLAATSGDTQYFGPGTRLTVL.

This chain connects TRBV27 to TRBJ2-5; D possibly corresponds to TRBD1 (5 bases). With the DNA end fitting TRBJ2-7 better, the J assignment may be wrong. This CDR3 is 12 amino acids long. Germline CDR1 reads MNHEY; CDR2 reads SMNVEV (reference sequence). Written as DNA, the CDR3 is TGTGCCAGCATCGGACATCCCTACGAGCAGTACTTC. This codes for CASIGHPYEQYF.

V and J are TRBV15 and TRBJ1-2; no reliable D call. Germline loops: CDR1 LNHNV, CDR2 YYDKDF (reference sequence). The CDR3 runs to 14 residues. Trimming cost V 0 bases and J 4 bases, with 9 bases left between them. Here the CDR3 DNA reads TGTGCCACCAGCAGAGATGGCCCAGTCTATGGCTACACCTTC. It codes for CATSRDGPVYGYTF. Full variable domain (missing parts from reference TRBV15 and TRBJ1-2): DAMVIQNPRYQVTQFGKPVTLSCSQTLNHNVMYWYQQKSSQAPKLLFHYYDKDFNNEADTPDNFQSRRPNTSFCFLDIRSPGLGDTAMYLCATSRDGPVYGYTFGSGTRLTVV.

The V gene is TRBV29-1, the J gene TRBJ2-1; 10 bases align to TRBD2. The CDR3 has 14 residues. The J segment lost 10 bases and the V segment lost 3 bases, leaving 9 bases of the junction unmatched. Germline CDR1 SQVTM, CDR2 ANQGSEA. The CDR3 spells CSVEEREGRWEQFF. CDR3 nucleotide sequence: TGCAGCGTTGAGGAGCGGGAGGGCCGTTGGGAGCAGTTCTTC.

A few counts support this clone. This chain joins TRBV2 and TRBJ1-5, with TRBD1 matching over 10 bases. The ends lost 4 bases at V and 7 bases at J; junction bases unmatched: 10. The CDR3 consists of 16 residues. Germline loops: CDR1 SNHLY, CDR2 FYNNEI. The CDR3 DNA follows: TGTGCCAGCAGTGGGGACAGGGGAGTAGCAGTACAGCCCCAGCATTTT. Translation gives CASSGDRGVAVQPQHF.

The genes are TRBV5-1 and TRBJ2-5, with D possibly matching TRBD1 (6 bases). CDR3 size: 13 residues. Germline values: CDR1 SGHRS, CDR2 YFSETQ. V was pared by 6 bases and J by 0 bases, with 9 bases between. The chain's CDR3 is CASTRGDQETQYF. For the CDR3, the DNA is TGCGCCAGCACCAGGGGCGACCAAGAGACCCAGTACTTC. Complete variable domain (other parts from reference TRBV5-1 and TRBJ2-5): KAGVTQTPRYLIKTRGQQVTLSCSPISGHRSVSWYQQTPGQGLQFLFEYFSETQRNKGNFPGRFSGRQFSNSRSEMNVSTLELGDSALYLCASTRGDQETQYFGPGTRLLVL.

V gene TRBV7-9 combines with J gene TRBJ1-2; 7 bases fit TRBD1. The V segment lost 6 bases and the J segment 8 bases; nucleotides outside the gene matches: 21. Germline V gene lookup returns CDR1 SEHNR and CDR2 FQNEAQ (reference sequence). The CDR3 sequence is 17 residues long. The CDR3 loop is CASSQVPTGLHFNGYTF. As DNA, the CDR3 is TGTGCCAGCAGTCAGGTTCCGACAGGGCTCCATTTCAACGGCTACACCTTC.

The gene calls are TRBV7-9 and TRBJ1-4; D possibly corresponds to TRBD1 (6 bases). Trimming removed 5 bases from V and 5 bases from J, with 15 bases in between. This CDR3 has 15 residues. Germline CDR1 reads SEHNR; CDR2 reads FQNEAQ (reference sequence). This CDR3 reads CASSPLTGPNEKLFF. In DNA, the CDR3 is TGTGCCAGCAGCCCTTTGACAGGACCCAATGAAAAACTGTTTTTT.

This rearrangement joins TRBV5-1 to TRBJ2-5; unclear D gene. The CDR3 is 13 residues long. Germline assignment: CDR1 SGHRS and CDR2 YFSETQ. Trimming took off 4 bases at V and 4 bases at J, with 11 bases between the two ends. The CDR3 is CASSLTRLETQYF. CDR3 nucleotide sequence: TGCGCCAGCAGCCTGACCAGGTTAGAGACCCAGTACTTC.

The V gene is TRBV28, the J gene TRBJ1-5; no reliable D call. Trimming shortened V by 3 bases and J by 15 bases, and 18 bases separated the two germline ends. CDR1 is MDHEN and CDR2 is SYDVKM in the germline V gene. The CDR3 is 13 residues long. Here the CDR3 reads CASSFRSRAGWHF. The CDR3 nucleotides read TGTGCCAGCAGTTTTCGTTCAAGAGCGGGCTGGCATTTT. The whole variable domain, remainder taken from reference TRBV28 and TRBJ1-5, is DVKVTQSSRYLVKRTGEKVFLECVQDMDHENMFWYRQDPGLGLRLIYFSYDVKMKEKGDIPEGYSVSREKKERFSLILESASTNQTSMYLCASSFRSRAGWHFGDGTRLSIL.

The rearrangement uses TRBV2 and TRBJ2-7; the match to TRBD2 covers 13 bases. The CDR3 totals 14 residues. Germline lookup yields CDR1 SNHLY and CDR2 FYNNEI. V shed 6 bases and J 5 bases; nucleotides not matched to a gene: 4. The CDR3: CASRRLAGGHEQYF. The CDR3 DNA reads TGTGCCAGCAGGAGACTAGCGGGAGGCCACGAGCAGTACTTC.

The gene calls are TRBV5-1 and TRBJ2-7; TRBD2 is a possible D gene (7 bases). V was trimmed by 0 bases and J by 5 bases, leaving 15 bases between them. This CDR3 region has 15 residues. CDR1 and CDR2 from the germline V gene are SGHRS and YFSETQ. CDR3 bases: TGCGCCAGCAGCTTGGGGGGGGGCGAAGTCGACGAGCAGTACTTC. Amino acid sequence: CASSLGGGEVDEQYF.

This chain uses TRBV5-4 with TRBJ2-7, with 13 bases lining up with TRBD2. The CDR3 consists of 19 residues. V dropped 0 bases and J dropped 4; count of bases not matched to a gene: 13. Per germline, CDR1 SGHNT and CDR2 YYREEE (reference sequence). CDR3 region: CASSLDRAGLAGVRYEQYF. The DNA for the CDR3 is TGTGCCAGCAGCTTGGATCGCGCAGGACTAGCGGGAGTCAGGTACGAGCAGTACTTC.

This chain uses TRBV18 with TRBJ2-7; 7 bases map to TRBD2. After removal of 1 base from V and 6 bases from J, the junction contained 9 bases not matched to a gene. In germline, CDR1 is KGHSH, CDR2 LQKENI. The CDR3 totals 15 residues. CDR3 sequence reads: CASSPRGGSKPEQYF. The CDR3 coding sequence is TGTGCCAGCTCACCACGTGGCGGGAGTAAACCCGAGCAGTACTTC.

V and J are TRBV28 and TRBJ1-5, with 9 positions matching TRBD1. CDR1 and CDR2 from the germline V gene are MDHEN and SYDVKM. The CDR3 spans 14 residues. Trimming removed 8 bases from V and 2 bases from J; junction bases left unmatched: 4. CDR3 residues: CASLTGGGNQPQHF. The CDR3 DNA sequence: TGTGCCAGCCTCACAGGGGGCGGCAATCAGCCCCAGCATTTT.

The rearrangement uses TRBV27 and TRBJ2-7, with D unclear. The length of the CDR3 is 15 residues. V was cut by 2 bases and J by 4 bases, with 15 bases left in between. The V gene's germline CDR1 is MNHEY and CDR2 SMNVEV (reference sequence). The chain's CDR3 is CASSLITALPYEQYF. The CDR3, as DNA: TGTGCCAGCAGTTTAATTACTGCGCTGCCTTACGAGCAGTACTTC.

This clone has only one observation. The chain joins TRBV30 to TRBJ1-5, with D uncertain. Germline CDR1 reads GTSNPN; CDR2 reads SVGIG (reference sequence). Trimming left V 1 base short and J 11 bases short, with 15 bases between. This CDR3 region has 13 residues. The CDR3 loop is CAWSASGLGAQHF. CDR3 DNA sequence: TGTGCCTGGAGTGCTTCGGGCCTCGGGGCCCAGCATTTT.

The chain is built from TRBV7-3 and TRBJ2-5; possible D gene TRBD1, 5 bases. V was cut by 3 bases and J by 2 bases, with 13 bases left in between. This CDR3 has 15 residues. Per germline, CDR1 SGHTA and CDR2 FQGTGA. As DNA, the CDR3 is TGTGCCAGCAGCTTTCGGCGACAGCCACAAGAGACCCAGTACTTC. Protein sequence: CASSFRRQPQETQYF. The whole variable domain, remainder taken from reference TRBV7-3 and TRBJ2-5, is GAGVSQTPSNKVTEKGKYVELRCDPISGHTALYWYRQSLGQGPEFLIYFQGTGAADDSGLPNDRFFAVRPEGSVSTLKIQRTERGDSAVYLCASSFRRQPQETQYFGPGTRLLVL.

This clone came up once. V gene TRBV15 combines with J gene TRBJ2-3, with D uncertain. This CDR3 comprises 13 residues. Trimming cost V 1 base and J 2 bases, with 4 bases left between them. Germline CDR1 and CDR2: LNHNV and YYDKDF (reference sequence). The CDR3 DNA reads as TGTGCCACCAGCAGAGTTAACACAGATACGCAGTATTTT. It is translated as CATSRVNTDTQYF.

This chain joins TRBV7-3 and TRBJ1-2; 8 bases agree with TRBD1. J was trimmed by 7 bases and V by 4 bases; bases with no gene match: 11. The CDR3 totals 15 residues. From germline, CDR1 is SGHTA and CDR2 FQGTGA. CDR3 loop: CASSSGQGSMLGYTF. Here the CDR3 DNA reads TGTGCCAGCAGCTCCGGACAGGGAAGTATGCTTGGCTACACCTTC.

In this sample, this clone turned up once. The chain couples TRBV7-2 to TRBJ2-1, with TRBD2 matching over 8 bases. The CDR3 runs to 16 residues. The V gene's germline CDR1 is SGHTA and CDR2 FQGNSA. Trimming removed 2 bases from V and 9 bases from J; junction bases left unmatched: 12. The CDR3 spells CASSLMAGGSYGEQFF. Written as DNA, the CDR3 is TGTGCCAGCAGCTTAATGGCGGGAGGTTCCTACGGTGAGCAGTTCTTC.

DNA of the CDR3: TGCGCCAGCAGCTTGGCCTTGGTCAGGAACTATGGCTACACCTTC. Translated: CASSLALVRNYGYTF. The chain couples TRBV5-1 to TRBJ1-2; D not resolved. CDR3 size: 15 residues. Looked up from germline, CDR1 is SGHRS and CDR2 is YFSETQ. Trimming stripped 0 bases from V and 2 bases from J, with 11 bases between.

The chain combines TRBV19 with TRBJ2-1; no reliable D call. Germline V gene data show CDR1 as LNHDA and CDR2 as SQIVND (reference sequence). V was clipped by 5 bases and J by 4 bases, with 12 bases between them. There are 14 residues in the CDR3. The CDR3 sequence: CASSALAEYNEQFF. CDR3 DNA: TGTGCCAGTAGTGCCCTCGCGGAGTACAATGAGCAGTTCTTC.

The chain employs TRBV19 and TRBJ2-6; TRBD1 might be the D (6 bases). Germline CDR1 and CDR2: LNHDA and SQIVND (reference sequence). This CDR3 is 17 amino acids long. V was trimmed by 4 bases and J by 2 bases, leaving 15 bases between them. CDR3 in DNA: TGTGCCAGTAGTAGACGCCCGCAGGGGACTGGGGCCAACGTCCTGACTTTC. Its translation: CASSRRPQGTGANVLTF.

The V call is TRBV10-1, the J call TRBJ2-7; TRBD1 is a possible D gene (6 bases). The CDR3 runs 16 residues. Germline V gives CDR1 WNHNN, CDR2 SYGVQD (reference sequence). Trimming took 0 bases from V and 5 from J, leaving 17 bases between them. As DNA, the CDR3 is TGCGCCAGCAGTGAGTCAGGCAGGGGTGGTAACGACGAGCAGTACTTC. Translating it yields CASSESGRGGNDEQYF.

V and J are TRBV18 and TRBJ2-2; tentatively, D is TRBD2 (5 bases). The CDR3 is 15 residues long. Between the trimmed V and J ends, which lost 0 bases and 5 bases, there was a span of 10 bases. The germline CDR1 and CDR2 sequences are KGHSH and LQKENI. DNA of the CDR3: TGTGCCAGCTCACCACCAGTAGAGCGGACCGGGGAGCTGTTTTTT. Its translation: CASSPPVERTGELFF. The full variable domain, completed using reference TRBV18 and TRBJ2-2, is NAGVMQNPRHLVRRRGQEARLRCSPMKGHSHVYWYRQLPEEGLKFMVYLQKENIIDESGMPKERFSAEFPKEGPSILRIQQVVRGDSAAYFCASSPPVERTGELFFGEGSRLTVL.